This TCR beta chain originates from a study of blood T cell repertoires in COVID-19. From germline, CDR1 is SGHNT and CDR2 YYREEE (reference sequence). V dropped 4 bases and J dropped 4; count of bases not matched to a gene: 6. The CDR3 has 14 residues. Study processing details: Amplification of reference gene primers provided the estimated nucleated cell counts. Sequencing used immunoSEQ multiplex PCR; TCRdb keeps in-frame clones, though not all of them. V, J and clone size are those of that table, while D and trimming were read from the DNA. The repertoire consists of a few hundred thousand clones, with 80% to 85% occurring once and the leading ten covering less than 7%.

The sequencing sample was made of PBMCs or T cells enriched from blood (not recorded which). The clonotype originates from a woman between 40 and 50 years old who had recovered from COVID-19. The chain carries TRBV5-4 and TRBJ2-5; 8 bases map to TRBD1. In DNA form, the CDR3 reads TGTGCCAGCAGCGCGAAGACAGGGGTAGAGACCCAGTACTTC. This translates into CASSAKTGVETQYF.